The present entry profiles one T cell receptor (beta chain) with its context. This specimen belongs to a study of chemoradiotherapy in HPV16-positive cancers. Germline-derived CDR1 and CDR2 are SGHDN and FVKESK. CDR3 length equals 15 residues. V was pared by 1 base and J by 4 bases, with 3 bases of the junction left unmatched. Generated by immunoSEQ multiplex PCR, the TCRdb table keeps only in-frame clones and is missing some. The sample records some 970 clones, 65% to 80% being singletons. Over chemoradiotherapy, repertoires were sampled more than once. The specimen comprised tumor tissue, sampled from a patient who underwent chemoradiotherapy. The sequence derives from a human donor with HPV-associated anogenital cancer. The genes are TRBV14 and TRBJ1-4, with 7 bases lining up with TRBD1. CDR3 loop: CASSQADRINEKLFF. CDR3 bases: TGTGCCAGCAGCCAAGCGGACAGGATTAATGAAAAACTGTTTTTT.